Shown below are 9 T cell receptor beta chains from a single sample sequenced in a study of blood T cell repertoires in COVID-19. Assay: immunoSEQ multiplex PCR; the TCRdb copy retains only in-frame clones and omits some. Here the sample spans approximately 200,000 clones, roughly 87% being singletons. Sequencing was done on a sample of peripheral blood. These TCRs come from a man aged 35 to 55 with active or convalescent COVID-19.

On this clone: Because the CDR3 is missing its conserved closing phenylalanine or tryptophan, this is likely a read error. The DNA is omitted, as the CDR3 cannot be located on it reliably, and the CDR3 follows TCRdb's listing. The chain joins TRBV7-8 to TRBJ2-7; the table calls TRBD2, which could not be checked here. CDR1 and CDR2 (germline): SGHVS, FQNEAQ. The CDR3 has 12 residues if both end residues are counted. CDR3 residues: CASSSGLAGTIL.

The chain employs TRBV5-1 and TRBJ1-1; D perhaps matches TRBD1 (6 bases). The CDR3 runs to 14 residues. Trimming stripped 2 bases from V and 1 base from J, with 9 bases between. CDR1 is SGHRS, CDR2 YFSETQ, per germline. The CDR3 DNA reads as TGCGCCAGCAGCTTCCAGACAGGGAACACTGAAGCTTTCTTT. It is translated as CASSFQTGNTEAFF. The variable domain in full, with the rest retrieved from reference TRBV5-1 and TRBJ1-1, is KAGVTQTPRYLIKTRGQQVTLSCSPISGHRSVSWYQQTPGQGLQFLFEYFSETQRNKGNFPGRFSGRQFSNSRSEMNVSTLELGDSALYLCASSFQTGNTEAFFGQGTRLTVV.

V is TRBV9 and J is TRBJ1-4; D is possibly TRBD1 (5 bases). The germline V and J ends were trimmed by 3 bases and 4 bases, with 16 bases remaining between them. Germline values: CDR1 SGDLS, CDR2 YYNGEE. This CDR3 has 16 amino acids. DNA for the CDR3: TGTGCCAGCAGCGATCTTGGGGCCGGTCATAATGAAAAACTGTTTTTT. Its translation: CASSDLGAGHNEKLFF.

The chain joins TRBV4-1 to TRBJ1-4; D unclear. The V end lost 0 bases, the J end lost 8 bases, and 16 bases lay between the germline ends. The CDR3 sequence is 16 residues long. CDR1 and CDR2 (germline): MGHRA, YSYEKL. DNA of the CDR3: TGCGCCAGCAGCCAAGACGACTCCGGGGTTGTGGAAAAACTGTTTTTT. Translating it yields CASSQDDSGVVEKLFF.

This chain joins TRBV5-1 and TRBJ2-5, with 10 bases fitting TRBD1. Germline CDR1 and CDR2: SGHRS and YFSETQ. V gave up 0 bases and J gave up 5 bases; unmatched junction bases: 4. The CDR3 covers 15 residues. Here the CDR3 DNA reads TGCGCCAGCAGCTTGGACGGGACAGGGGAGGAGACCCAGTACTTC. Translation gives CASSLDGTGEETQYF.

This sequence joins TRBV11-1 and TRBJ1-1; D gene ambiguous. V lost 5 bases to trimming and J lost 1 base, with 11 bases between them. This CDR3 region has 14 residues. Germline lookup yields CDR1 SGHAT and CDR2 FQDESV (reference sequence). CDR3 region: CASSQMRSNTEAFF. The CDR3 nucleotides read TGTGCCAGCAGCCAGATGCGGTCGAACACTGAAGCTTTCTTT.

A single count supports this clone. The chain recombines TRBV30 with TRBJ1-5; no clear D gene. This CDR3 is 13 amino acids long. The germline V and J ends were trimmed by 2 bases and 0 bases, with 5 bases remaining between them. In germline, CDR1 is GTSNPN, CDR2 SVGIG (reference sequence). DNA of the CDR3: TGTGCCTGGAGTTGGGCTAGCAATCAGCCCCAGCATTTT. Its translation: CAWSWASNQPQHF.

The CDR3 nucleotides read TGCGCCAGCAGTCACCGGGACAGGGTTTCACCCCTCCACTTT. This codes for CASSHRDRVSPLHF. The rearrangement joins TRBV23-1 to TRBJ1-6; TRBD1 aligns across 9 bases. TRBV23-1 is an ORF, with its function uncertain. The V gene end was trimmed by 3 bases and the J gene end by 9 bases; junction bases not matched to a gene: 3. CDR3 length: 14 amino acids.

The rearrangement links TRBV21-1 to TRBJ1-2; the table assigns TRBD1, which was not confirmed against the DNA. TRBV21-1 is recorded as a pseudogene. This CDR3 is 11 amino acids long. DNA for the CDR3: TGTGCCAGGCAGGCCTACTATGGCTACACCTTC. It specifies CARQAYYGYTF.